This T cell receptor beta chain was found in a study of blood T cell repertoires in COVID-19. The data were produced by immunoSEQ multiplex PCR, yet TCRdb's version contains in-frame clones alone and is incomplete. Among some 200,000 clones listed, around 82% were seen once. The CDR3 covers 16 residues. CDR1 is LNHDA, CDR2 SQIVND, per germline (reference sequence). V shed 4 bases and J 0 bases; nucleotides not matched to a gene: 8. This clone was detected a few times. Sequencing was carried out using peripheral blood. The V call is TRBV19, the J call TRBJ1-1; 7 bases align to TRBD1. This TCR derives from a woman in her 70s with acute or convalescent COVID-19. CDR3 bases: TGTGCCAGTAGTACCCGTCCTCAGGGGGTGAACACTGAAGCTTTCTTT. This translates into CASSTRPQGVNTEAFF.